Listed here are 21 T cell receptor beta chains from one sample, sequenced in a study of CD8+CD57+ T cells in acquired aplastic anemia. The template used for profiling TCR beta VDJ and CDR3 was genomic DNA. Using its own MiXCR run on the reads, TCRdb lists one record per CDR3 protein. The table has 40,000 or so distinct CDR3 sequences, 76% seen once. Source material: sorted CD4+, CD8+, or CD8+CD57+ T cells (not recorded which) from PBMCs. All receptors come from a human donor in good health, serving as a control.

The count of this clonotype is one. This chain links TRBV10-1 with TRBJ1-1; D remains ambiguous. The length of the CDR3 is 14 residues. CDR1 and CDR2 from the germline V gene are WNHNN and SYGVQD (reference sequence). The V end lost 7 bases, the J end lost 1 base, and 13 bases lay between the germline ends. The CDR3 protein is CASTTSGRNTEAFF. CDR3 sequence (DNA): TGCGCCAGCACCACATCCGGGAGGAACACTGAAGCTTTCTTT.

This chain links TRBV10-3 with TRBJ2-7; TRBD1 agrees at 10 bases. CDR3 size: 15 residues. Germline V gene sequence: CDR1 ENHRY, CDR2 SYGVKD. V was pared by 10 bases and J by 6 bases, with 15 bases of the junction left unmatched. CDR3 in DNA: TGTGCCACCTCTGGGCCGGGACAGGGGTCGAGCGAGCAGTACGTC. Its translation: CATSGPGQGSSEQYV.

This clonotype was counted once. The chain carries TRBV5-1 and TRBJ2-3; 10 nucleotides agree with TRBD1. Trimming removed 0 bases from V and 0 bases from J; junction bases left unmatched: 1. Germline lookup yields CDR1 SGHRS and CDR2 YFSETQ. The CDR3 is 16 residues long. CDR3 coding DNA: TGCGCCAGCAGCTTGGGGGGACAGGGGAGCACAGATACGCAGTATTTT. The encoded protein is CASSLGGQGSTDTQYF.

This chain connects TRBV10-3 to TRBJ1-2; no reliable D call. Germline-derived CDR1 and CDR2 are ENHRY and SYGVKD. Between the trimmed V and J ends, which lost 5 bases and 8 bases, there was a span of 15 bases. This CDR3 is 13 amino acids long. The CDR3 protein is CAISSLSDGGYTF. The CDR3 nucleotides read TGTGCCATCAGTTCCCTGTCTGACGGCGGCTACACCTTC.

V gene TRBV10-3 combines with J gene TRBJ2-1; TRBD1 is a possible D gene (5 bases). CDR1 ENHRY and CDR2 SYGVKD come from the germline V gene. V lost 5 bases, J lost 6 bases, and 14 bases lay in between. The CDR3 runs to 14 residues. The chain's CDR3 is CAISRQGVSNEQFF. Here the CDR3 DNA reads TGTGCCATCAGTCGGCAGGGCGTTAGCAATGAGCAGTTCTTC.

CDR3 in amino acids: CATSREGSTNVLTF. CDR3 sequence (DNA): TGTGCCACCAGCAGAGAAGGGAGCACCAACGTCCTGACTTTC. The chain uses TRBV15 and TRBJ2-6, with a weak D call TRBD2 (5 bases). V dropped 0 bases and J dropped 8 bases, with 8 bases sitting between them. This CDR3 has 14 amino acids. Germline V gives CDR1 LNHNV, CDR2 YYDKDF (reference sequence). The full variable domain, completed using reference TRBV15 and TRBJ2-6, is DAMVIQNPRYQVTQFGKPVTLSCSQTLNHNVMYWYQQKSSQAPKLLFHYYDKDFNNEADTPDNFQSRRPNTSFCFLDIRSPGLGDTAMYLCATSREGSTNVLTFGAGSRLTVL.

This clonotype was detected once. The rearrangement uses TRBV29-1 and TRBJ1-2; D ambiguous. CDR1 is SQVTM, CDR2 ANQGSEA, per germline. The CDR3 has 12 amino acids. The CDR3 DNA is TGCTGTGTTGAAGGGTGGAACTATGGCTACACCTTC. Translated, it gives CCVEGWNYGYTF.

The chain has TRBV29-1 and TRBJ1-5; D unclear. Deletions cut 4 bases from V and 1 base from J, with 8 bases between. The CDR3 is 13 residues long. CDR1 and CDR2 (germline): SQVTM, ANQGSEA. For the CDR3, the DNA is TGCAGCGTTGTTTTCGACAGCAATCAGCCCCAGCATTTT. Translated, it gives CSVVFDSNQPQHF.

This sequence joins TRBV5-1 and TRBJ1-6; a weak D match, TRBD1 (5 bases). V was shortened by 4 bases and J by 7 bases, with 12 bases between the two germline ends. The CDR3 runs to 14 residues. Germline assignment: CDR1 SGHRS and CDR2 YFSETQ. CDR3 loop: CASSPGRTNSPLHF. CDR3 DNA: TGCGCCAGCAGCCCGGGACGGACCAATTCACCCCTCCACTTT.

The chain uses TRBV6-1 and TRBJ1-4, with D perhaps matching TRBD1 (5 bases). Germline CDR1 and CDR2: MNHNS and SASEGT. Trimming removed 4 bases from V and 8 bases from J, with 17 bases in between. The CDR3 runs to 15 residues. Here the CDR3 reads CASSAFLGTREKLFF. Written as DNA, the CDR3 is TGTGCCAGCAGTGCTTTCCTGGGGACGAGGGAAAAACTGTTTTTT.

This chain connects TRBV13 to TRBJ1-5; TRBD1 matches at 10 bases. Germline lookup yields CDR1 PRHDT and CDR2 FYEKMQ (reference sequence). The length of the CDR3 is 16 residues. Trimming removed 2 bases from V and 2 bases from J; junction bases left unmatched: 3. CDR3 nucleotide sequence: TGTGCCAGCAGCTTAACCGGGACAGGGGGCAATCAGCCCCAGCATTTT. Protein product: CASSLTGTGGNQPQHF.

The V call is TRBV19, the J call TRBJ2-7; D is unresolved. Trimming removed 1 base from V and 1 base from J, with 5 bases in between. The CDR3 is 13 residues long. Per germline, CDR1 LNHDA and CDR2 SQIVND (reference sequence). The CDR3 region has the DNA TGTGCCAGTAGTATAGGCCGATCCTACGAGCAGTACTTC. Encoded protein: CASSIGRSYEQYF. Full variable domain (remainder filled in from reference TRBV19 and TRBJ2-7): DGGITQSPKYLFRKEGQNVTLSCEQNLNHDAMYWYRQDPGQGLRLIYYSQIVNDFQKGDIAEGYSVSREKKESFPLTVTSAQKNPTAFYLCASSIGRSYEQYFGPGTRLTVT.

The CDR3, as DNA: TGCGCCAGCAGCTTGGGGACAGGGAACTACGAGCAGTACTTC. Translating gives CASSLGTGNYEQYF. The chain uses TRBV5-1 and TRBJ2-7; TRBD1 matches 8 bases. V shed 0 bases, J shed 3 bases, and the junction held 2 bases outside the gene matches. The CDR3 has 14 residues. Looked up from germline, CDR1 is SGHRS and CDR2 is YFSETQ.

The J gene is TRBJ2-1, the V gene TRBV24-1, with 7 nucleotides matching TRBD1. V shed 4 bases, J shed 13 bases, and the junction held 9 bases outside the gene matches. The CDR3 runs to 13 residues. Germline V gene lookup returns CDR1 KGHDR and CDR2 SFDVKD. The CDR3 loop reads CATSDLTTGKQFF. The CDR3, as DNA: TGTGCCACCAGTGACCTGACGACAGGGAAACAGTTCTTC.

The J gene is TRBJ1-2, the V gene TRBV5-8; no definite D call. CDR3 size: 15 residues. Germline CDR1 is SGHTS and CDR2 is YDEGEE. The ends were cut back, 0 bases at V and 8 bases at J, with 17 bases in the middle. This CDR3 is CASSLVAGPRLGYTF. The CDR3 DNA follows: TGTGCCAGCAGCTTGGTGGCAGGCCCTCGCCTGGGCTACACCTTC. Complete variable domain (other parts from reference TRBV5-8 and TRBJ1-2): EAGVTQSPTHLIKTRGQQATLRCSPISGHTSVYWYQQALGLGLQFLLWYDEGEERNRGNFPPRFSGRQFPNYSSELNVNALELEDSALYLCASSLVAGPRLGYTFGSGTRLTVV.

This chain links TRBV7-6 with TRBJ2-7, with D perhaps assigned TRBD1 or TRBD2 (7 bases each). Germline V CDR1 and CDR2: SGHVS, FNYEAQ. The CDR3 is 12 amino acids. Written as DNA, the CDR3 is TGTGCGCCGACAGGGAGGGCCTACGAGCAGTACTTC. This gives the protein CAPTGRAYEQYF. Combining the CDR3 with reference TRBV7-6 and TRBJ2-7 gives the whole variable domain GAGVSQSPRYKVTKRGQDVALRCDPISGHVSLYWYRQALGQGPEFLTYFNYEAQQDKSGLPNDRFSAERPEGSISTLTIQRTEQRDSAMYRCAPTGRAYEQYFGPGTRLTVT.

This clonotype was observed a handful of times. The chain has TRBV10-3 and TRBJ2-7; D may be TRBD1 or TRBD2 (5 bases each). V lost 3 bases and J 3 bases, leaving 24 bases between the germline ends. Germline-derived CDR1 and CDR2 are ENHRY and SYGVKD. The CDR3 is made up of 18 amino acids. The CDR3 region is CAISDSSLGVTLGYEQYF. For the CDR3, the DNA is TGTGCCATCAGTGACTCTTCCTTGGGGGTGACCCTAGGCTACGAGCAGTACTTC.

V usage is TRBV20-1 and J usage is TRBJ2-7, with 7 bases aligning to TRBD2. V was pared by 3 bases and J by 8 bases, with 10 bases of the junction left unmatched. Looked up from germline, CDR1 is DFQATT and CDR2 is SNEGSKA (reference sequence). This CDR3 has 13 amino acids. The CDR3 loop reads CSARGDYPRKQYF. As DNA, the CDR3 is TGCAGTGCTAGGGGGGACTACCCACGGAAGCAGTACTTC.

The CDR3 DNA sequence: TGTGCCATCAGCGACTCGACAGGGGGGGACGAGCAGTACTTC. Protein: CAISDSTGGDEQYF. The rearrangement uses TRBV10-3 and TRBJ2-7; TRBD1 agrees at 9 bases. The germline V gene encodes CDR1 ENHRY and CDR2 SYGVKD. J gave up 5 bases and V 6 bases, and 8 bases lay outside the gene matches. The CDR3 runs 14 residues.

The chain has TRBV9 and TRBJ1-3; D is unclear. V lost 0 bases, J lost 4 bases, and 2 bases lay in between. Germline lookup yields CDR1 SGDLS and CDR2 YYNGEE. The CDR3 runs 12 residues. The CDR3 spells CASSVEGNTIYF. The CDR3 region has the DNA TGTGCCAGCAGCGTAGAAGGAAACACCATATATTTT.

With respect to this clonotype: Given the absence of the conserved phenylalanine or tryptophan at the CDR3 end, a read error is likely. The chain couples TRBV5-4 to TRBJ2-3, with D perhaps given as TRBD1 or TRBD2 (6 bases each). V was pared by 0 bases and J by 2 bases, with 10 bases between. This CDR3 region has 15 residues. CDR1 is SGHNT and CDR2 is YYREEE in the germline V gene (reference sequence). The CDR3 is CASSLEGGYTDTQYL. Here the CDR3 DNA reads TGTGCCAGCAGCTTGGAGGGGGGTTACACAGATACGCAGTATTTG.